This T cell receptor beta chain was recorded in a study of immune cell composition in non-small cell lung cancer. Study observations and caveats: Top 10 clone scores and clonality were higher in squamous than adenocarcinoma.

Clones were sequenced by immunoSEQ multiplex PCR, and TCRdb holds only the in-frame ones, with some missing. The sample holds 2,000 to 2,500 clones, 72% seen once. The length of the CDR3 is 15 residues. The V end was cut by 5 bases, the J end by 0 bases, with 14 bases between. Germline CDR1 and CDR2: GTSNPN and SVGIG (reference sequence). A note on this clone: As yet, its antigen is unknown.

Specimen: lung tumor tissue. This TCR derives from a human donor with non-small cell lung cancer. V usage is TRBV30 and J usage is TRBJ1-3; the D gene is possibly TRBD1 (6 bases). CDR3 sequence reads: CAWGPGAASGNTIYF. CDR3 bases: TGTGCCTGGGGGCCAGGGGCGGCCTCTGGAAACACCATATATTTT.